The 16 T cell receptor beta chains below come from one sample, sequenced in a study of T cells in Graves' hyperthyroidism and ophthalmopathy. Authors of the study amplified TCR beta CDR3 regions from RNA transcripts. HTBI primers were employed in a first-round RT-PCR of the TCR CDR3. TCRdb reanalysed the multiplex PCR reads using MiXCR and keeps one entry per CDR3 protein. The table includes about 360,000 distinct CDR3 sequences, over 15% detected once. The sequenced sample was blood. These receptors were obtained from a woman younger than 35 with Graves' hyperthyroidism.

The chain is built from TRBV13 and TRBJ1-2, with TRBD1 matching over 7 bases. Germline CDR1 PRHDT, CDR2 FYEKMQ (reference sequence). The trim removed 5 bases at V and 4 bases at J, leaving 7 bases unmatched. This CDR3 is built from 14 residues. The CDR3, as DNA: TGTGCCAGCAGCAGGATCCGGGACAGCTATGGCTACACCTTC. As protein: CASSRIRDSYGYTF. Full variable domain (remainder filled in from reference TRBV13 and TRBJ1-2): AAGVIQSPRHLIKEKRETATLKCYPIPRHDTVYWYQQGPGQDPQFLISFYEKMQSDKGSIPDRFSAQQFSDYHSELNMSSLELGDSALYFCASSRIRDSYGYTFGSGTRLTVV.

This clonotype was seen repeatedly, ten times or more. The chain combines TRBV30 with TRBJ2-7, with D perhaps assigned TRBD1 or TRBD2 (5 bases each). This CDR3 comprises 12 residues. Deletions cut 5 bases from V and 4 bases from J, with 12 bases between. The germline CDR1 and CDR2 sequences are GTSNPN and SVGIG (reference sequence). The CDR3 loop reads CAWASGLYEQYF. In DNA, the CDR3 is TGTGCCTGGGCCTCGGGGCTATACGAGCAGTACTTC.

The chain has TRBV6-1 and TRBJ2-2; 11 nucleotides agree with TRBD1. Trimming cost V 8 bases and J 6 bases; bases outside gene matches: 5. The CDR3 spans 14 residues. Germline values: CDR1 MNHNS, CDR2 SASEGT. CDR3 nucleotide sequence: TGTGCCAGCGCCCTGGGACAGGGGGCCGGGGAGCTGTTTTTT. Protein product: CASALGQGAGELFF.

Judged by abundance, this clonotype is medium-sized. The V gene is TRBV18, the J gene TRBJ2-7; D remains unclear. The CDR3 totals 13 residues. Trimming pared 2 bases from V and 3 bases from J, leaving 8 bases between. Germline V CDR1 and CDR2: KGHSH, LQKENI. The CDR3 DNA sequence: TGTGCCAGCTCACCAAACACAGACTACGAGCAGTACTTC. This sequence encodes CASSPNTDYEQYF.

This clonotype was detected many times. The chain has TRBV12-3 or TRBV12-4 and TRBJ1-5, with unresolved D. This CDR3 is 14 amino acids long. The V end lost 4 bases, the J end lost 3 bases, and 10 bases lay between the germline ends. The CDR3 sequence is CASSSRAFNQPQHF. In nucleotides, the CDR3 is TGTGCCAGCAGTTCCCGGGCCTTCAATCAGCCCCAGCATTTT.

V gene TRBV6-1 combines with J gene TRBJ2-7; a possible D gene is TRBD1 (5 bases). Trimming removed 11 bases at V and 1 base at J, with 18 bases between. CDR3 length: 14 amino acids. Germline V gene data show CDR1 as MNHNS and CDR2 as SASEGT. CDR3 DNA: TGTGCCTCAGGGTCGCAGTTAAGTTCCTACGAGCAGTACTTC. Protein product: CASGSQLSSYEQYF.

The chain carries TRBV24-1 and TRBJ1-2; the D gene is possibly TRBD1 (5 bases). The germline V and J ends were trimmed by 3 bases and 1 base, with 5 bases remaining between them. This CDR3 has 13 residues. Germline assignment: CDR1 KGHDR and CDR2 SFDVKD. CDR3 region: CATSDDSNYGYTF. The CDR3 bases are TGTGCCACCAGTGATGACAGTAACTATGGCTACACCTTC.

This clonotype showed up many times. The DNA for the CDR3 is TGTGCCATCAGTCGGGACAGGGTCGAAGGCTACACCTTC. It yields the protein CAISRDRVEGYTF. The rearrangement joins TRBV10-3 to TRBJ1-2, with 9 bases that match TRBD1. The CDR3 runs 13 residues. Germline values: CDR1 ENHRY, CDR2 SYGVKD. Trimming at V came to 5 bases and at J to 8 bases, leaving 6 bases not matched to a gene.

Remarks on this clonotype: At one end the junction does not follow the germline gene, possibly because of a read error. The V call is TRBV4-1, the J call TRBJ1-1; D might be TRBD1 (5 bases). The germline gives CDR1 MGHRA, CDR2 YSYEKL. There are 15 residues in the CDR3. DNA of the CDR3: TGCGCCAGCAGCCGACCCCAGGGCAGGAACGCTGAAGCTTTCTTT. Translation gives CASSRPQGRNAEAFF.

This clonotype appeared many times. The V call is TRBV27, the J call TRBJ2-2, with D perhaps TRBD1 or TRBD2 (5 bases each). Trimming removed 5 bases at V and 7 bases at J, with 14 bases between. The germline V gene encodes CDR1 MNHEY and CDR2 SMNVEV (reference sequence). This CDR3 spans 14 amino acids. In nucleotides, the CDR3 is TGTGCCAGCAGTGTGGGGGTGCCGAACGGGGAGCTGTTTTTT. Translating it yields CASSVGVPNGELFF.

This clonotype appeared many times. J is TRBJ2-5 and V is TRBV6-2 or TRBV6-3; 9 nucleotides match TRBD2. The CDR3 runs 17 residues. Germline V CDR1 and CDR2: MNHEY, SVGEGT. The junction had 11 bases not matched to a gene; V was cut back by 2 bases and J by 4 bases. DNA for the CDR3: TGTGCCAGCAGTTACGCCGGGACTAGCCGGCAGGGAGAGACCCAGTACTTC. Protein: CASSYAGTSRQGETQYF.

This clonotype was observed many times. The chain has TRBV18 and TRBJ1-2, with 7 bases lining up with TRBD1. Germline CDR1 KGHSH, CDR2 LQKENI. J was trimmed by 1 base and V by 6 bases; bases with no gene match: 5. The length of the CDR3 is 14 residues. CDR3 DNA: TGTGCCAGCTCGCTGGACAGGTTTAACTATGGCTACACCTTC. This encodes CASSLDRFNYGYTF.

This clonotype was found many times. This chain connects TRBV15 to TRBJ1-6, with 11 nucleotides matching TRBD1. The CDR3 sequence is 14 residues long. The germline V gene has CDR1 LNHNV and CDR2 YYDKDF (reference sequence). The V segment lost 6 bases and the J segment 13 bases; nucleotides outside the gene matches: 8. The CDR3 loop reads CATSEDRGLGPLHF. CDR3 in DNA: TGTGCCACCAGTGAGGACAGGGGGCTTGGGCCCCTCCACTTT.

This clonotype was detected a few times. The chain recombines TRBV6-2 or TRBV6-3 with TRBJ1-5, with a possible D match to TRBD1 (6 bases). The germline V gene has CDR1 MNHEY and CDR2 SVGEGT. The V gene lost 6 bases and the J gene lost 3 bases, with 12 bases spanning the gap. The CDR3 spans 14 residues. The CDR3 DNA is TGTGCCAGCAGAGAGGGGGGGGTCAATCAGCCCCAGCATTTT. This translates into CASREGGVNQPQHF.

This clonotype was seen repeatedly, ten times or more. V is TRBV20-1 and J is TRBJ1-1; 7 nucleotides line up with TRBD1. V shed 8 bases and J 5 bases; nucleotides not matched to a gene: 5. The CDR3 contains 11 residues. CDR1 is DFQATT, CDR2 SNEGSKA, per germline (reference sequence). Here the CDR3 reads CSQKQGTEAFF. CDR3 DNA sequence: TGCAGTCAAAAACAGGGGACTGAAGCTTTCTTT.

The sample holds many counts of this clonotype. The V gene is TRBV7-8, the J gene TRBJ1-5; D is possibly TRBD1 (5 bases). V was shortened by 4 bases and J by 5 bases, with 21 bases between the two germline ends. Germline V gene data show CDR1 as SGHVS and CDR2 as FQNEAQ. The CDR3 covers 17 residues. The CDR3 protein is CASSSRGGAPKDQPQHF. CDR3 in DNA: TGTGCCAGCAGCTCGCGAGGAGGGGCCCCGAAGGATCAGCCCCAGCATTTT. The full variable domain, its missing parts supplied by reference TRBV7-8 and TRBJ1-5, is GAGVSQSPRYKVAKRGQDVALRCDPISGHVSLFWYQQALGQGPEFLTYFQNEAQLDKSGLPSDRFFAERPEGSVSTLKIQRTQQEDSAVYLCASSSRGGAPKDQPQHFGDGTRLSIL.